This T cell receptor beta chain appears in the sequencing data of a study of cytomegalovirus exposure and HLA in healthy donors. Primers included in the PCR were 60 Vbeta and 13 Jbeta primers. Data came from immunoSEQ multiplex PCR; TCRdb stores just in-frame clones and leaves some out. The data hold some 170,000 clones, with 65% to 85% observed a single time. As regards this clone: Its antigen remains unknown.

The CDR3 is 13 amino acids. Germline assignment: CDR1 SGHTA and CDR2 FQGNSA. The germline V and J ends were trimmed by 5 bases and 5 bases, with 10 bases remaining between them. The study, taken as a whole, reports: Later genetic work tied a missense DCLRE1C variant to beta-chain V and J trimming. The classifier was said to identify cytomegalovirus status with high specificity and sensitivity.

This chain links TRBV7-2 with TRBJ1-5; D remains ambiguous. The sequence was obtained from a woman in her twenties or thirties in good health and CMV-seropositive. The sequenced material came from PBMCs. CDR3 residues: CASSRGRDQPQHF. Here the CDR3 DNA reads TGTGCCAGCAGCCGGGGTAGGGATCAGCCCCAGCATTTT.